What follows are 2 T cell receptor beta chains derived from one specimen sequenced in a study of blood T cell repertoires in COVID-19. Generated by immunoSEQ multiplex PCR, the TCRdb table keeps only in-frame clones and is missing some. The sample holds some 110,000 clones, around 85% seen once. Sequencing input: peripheral blood. These receptors came from a woman older than 75 with COVID-19, enrolled during active disease.

This chain connects TRBV11-2 to TRBJ2-1; tentative D call: TRBD1 (6 bases). V shed 5 bases and J shed 12 bases, with 29 bases lying between them. Germline-derived CDR1 and CDR2 are SGHAT and FQNNGV. The CDR3 totals 17 residues. CDR3: CASSPPAAWDTLTRQFF. CDR3 nucleotides: TGTGCCAGCAGCCCTCCGGCCGCGTGGGACACGTTGACCAGGCAGTTCTTC. Full variable domain (missing parts from reference TRBV11-2 and TRBJ2-1): EAGVAQSPRYKIIEKRQSVAFWCNPISGHATLYWYQQILGQGPKLLIQFQNNGVVDDSQLPKDRFSAERLKGVDSTLKIQPAKLEDSAVYLCASSPPAAWDTLTRQFFGPGTRLTVL.

V and J are TRBV5-1 and TRBJ2-1, with 8 bases that match TRBD1. Per the germline V gene, CDR1 is SGHRS and CDR2 is YFSETQ. V was pared by 0 bases and J by 7 bases, with 6 bases of the junction left unmatched. The length of the CDR3 is 15 residues. CDR3 region: CASSLVQGARNEQFF. CDR3 coding DNA: TGCGCCAGCAGCTTGGTGCAGGGGGCACGGAATGAGCAGTTCTTC.